Listed below are T cell receptor beta chains from one sample, sequenced in a study of T-cell memory formation after mild COVID-19. TCRdb itself ran the 5' RACE reads through MiXCR, one entry per CDR3 protein. The sample includes approximately 500,000 distinct CDR3 sequences, about 23% of them seen just once. Material: PBMCs or a T cell subset sorted from them (not recorded which). These receptors were obtained from an adult woman who had mild COVID-19 (a few samples of this study predate the infection). Cell type and time point are not known. The CDR3 runs from the conserved cysteine through the conserved F or W. The order of the fields is J gene, V gene, clone size, D gene, CDR3 protein, CDR3 DNA. The D gene is left open where the match is weak. Rows may omit the clone size; those that give it use once, few, many or a size class.

j_call: TRBJ2-4
v_call: TRBV18
clone_size: few
d_call: TRBD1
cdr3_aa: CASSPRDRGLGNIQYF
cdr3_nt: TGTGCCAGCTCACCACGGGACAGGGGGCTGGGAAACATTCAGTACTTC

j_call: TRBJ1-2
v_call: TRBV5-1
clone_size: -
d_call: TRBD1
cdr3_aa: CASSAGQGLDYGYTF
cdr3_nt: TGCGCCAGCAGCGCCGGACAGGGGTTGGACTATGGCTACACCTTC

j_call: TRBJ2-1
v_call: TRBV5-1
clone_size: -
d_call: TRBD1
cdr3_aa: CASSGTGYHNEQFF
cdr3_nt: TGCGCCAGTTCCGGGACAGGGTATCACAATGAGCAGTTCTTC

j_call: TRBJ2-3
v_call: TRBV5-1
clone_size: few
d_call: TRBD1
cdr3_aa: CASSPGQGMSTDTQYF
cdr3_nt: TGCGCCAGCAGCCCCGGACAGGGTATGAGCACAGATACGCAGTATTTT

j_call: TRBJ1-5
v_call: TRBV29-1
clone_size: few
d_call: -
cdr3_aa: CSAGPGVNQPQHF
cdr3_nt: TGCAGCGCTGGACCCGGGGTCAATCAGCCCCAGCATTTT

j_call: TRBJ2-3
v_call: TRBV9
clone_size: -
d_call: -
cdr3_aa: CASSRRLVADTQYF
cdr3_nt: TGTGCCAGCAGCAGGCGTTTGGTAGCAGATACGCAGTATTTT

j_call: TRBJ1-1
v_call: TRBV30
clone_size: few
d_call: TRBD1
cdr3_aa: CASSAGTGGDTEAFF
cdr3_nt: TGTGCCTCCTCAGCCGGGACAGGGGGAGACACTGAAGCTTTCTTT

j_call: TRBJ1-1
v_call: TRBV9
clone_size: few
d_call: -
cdr3_aa: CASSVSWKPEAFF
cdr3_nt: TGTGCCAGCAGCGTTAGCTGGAAGCCTGAAGCTTTCTTT

j_call: TRBJ1-5
v_call: TRBV9
clone_size: -
d_call: TRBD1
cdr3_aa: CASSGTGAPEPQHF
cdr3_nt: TGTGCCAGCAGCGGGACAGGGGCGCCGGAGCCCCAGCATTTT

j_call: TRBJ2-5
v_call: TRBV14
clone_size: -
d_call: -
cdr3_aa: CASSQEQSPETQYF
cdr3_nt: TGTGCCAGCAGCCAAGAACAGTCTCCGGAGACCCAGTACTTC

j_call: TRBJ2-1
v_call: TRBV30
clone_size: many
d_call: -
cdr3_aa: CAWAGRTPYNEQFF
cdr3_nt: TGTGCCTGGGCCGGCAGGACGCCATACAATGAGCAGTTCTTC

j_call: TRBJ1-1
v_call: TRBV24-1
clone_size: -
d_call: -
cdr3_aa: CATSEALGFPAFF
cdr3_nt: TGTGCCACCAGTGAAGCTTTAGGCTTCCCAGCTTTCTTT

j_call: TRBJ2-1
v_call: TRBV12-3/TRBV12-4
clone_size: few
d_call: TRBD2
cdr3_aa: CASSNPSGANYNEQFF
cdr3_nt: TGTGCCAGCAGTAACCCAAGCGGGGCTAACTACAATGAGCAGTTCTTC

j_call: TRBJ1-1
v_call: TRBV27
clone_size: -
d_call: -
cdr3_aa: CASSHHTVNTEAFF
cdr3_nt: TGTGCCAGCAGCCACCATACAGTGAACACTGAAGCTTTCTTT

j_call: TRBJ2-3
v_call: TRBV29-1
clone_size: -
d_call: -
cdr3_aa: CSAWPPTGTSTDTQYF
cdr3_nt: TGCAGCGCCTGGCCCCCGACAGGGACTAGCACAGATACGCAGTATTTT

j_call: TRBJ2-7
v_call: TRBV29-1
clone_size: -
d_call: -
cdr3_aa: CSVDWDDSYEQYF
cdr3_nt: TGCAGCGTTGATTGGGACGACTCCTACGAGCAGTACTTC

j_call: TRBJ2-1
v_call: TRBV2
clone_size: few
d_call: TRBD2
cdr3_aa: CATVAGGLNEQFF
cdr3_nt: TGTGCCACCGTAGCGGGGGGGCTCAATGAGCAGTTCTTC

j_call: TRBJ2-7
v_call: TRBV7-9
clone_size: -
d_call: TRBD1
cdr3_aa: CASRSPGGRGTYEQYF
cdr3_nt: TGTGCCAGCAGGTCACCAGGGGGCCGTGGGACCTACGAGCAGTACTTC

j_call: TRBJ1-4
v_call: TRBV4-2
clone_size: -
d_call: -
cdr3_aa: CASSQEGANEKLFF
cdr3_nt: TGTGCCAGCAGCCAAGAGGGCGCTAATGAAAAACTGTTTTTT

j_call: TRBJ2-1
v_call: TRBV15
clone_size: -
d_call: TRBD2
cdr3_aa: CATSRVRLAGNEQFF
cdr3_nt: TGTGCCACCAGCAGAGTAAGGCTAGCGGGCAATGAGCAGTTCTTC

j_call: TRBJ2-5
v_call: TRBV5-6
clone_size: -
d_call: -
cdr3_aa: CASSHSSVRGETQYF
cdr3_nt: TGTGCCAGCAGTCATTCGAGTGTCCGGGGGGAGACCCAGTACTTC

j_call: TRBJ1-1
v_call: TRBV20-1
clone_size: -
d_call: TRBD1
cdr3_aa: CSARGRAEGARLAFF
cdr3_nt: TGCAGTGCTAGAGGGAGAGCTGAGGGGGCGCGTCTAGCTTTCTTT

j_call: TRBJ2-1
v_call: TRBV12-3/TRBV12-4
clone_size: many
d_call: -
cdr3_aa: CASSPGQNEQFF
cdr3_nt: TGTGCCAGCAGTCCAGGCCAAAATGAGCAGTTCTTC

j_call: TRBJ2-3
v_call: TRBV10-3
clone_size: -
d_call: -
cdr3_aa: CAITGSQASTQYF
cdr3_nt: TGTGCCATCACCGGTAGCCAAGCAAGTACGCAGTATTTT

j_call: TRBJ2-2
v_call: TRBV7-8
clone_size: few
d_call: -
cdr3_aa: CASSLLAGELFF
cdr3_nt: TGTGCCAGCAGCCTACTAGCCGGGGAGCTGTTTTTT

j_call: TRBJ2-2
v_call: TRBV6-5
clone_size: few
d_call: TRBD1
cdr3_aa: CASRHRTGGENTGELFF
cdr3_nt: TGTGCCAGCAGACACCGAACAGGGGGTGAGAACACCGGGGAGCTGTTTTTT

j_call: TRBJ2-2
v_call: TRBV7-3
clone_size: -
d_call: -
cdr3_aa: CASSGARNGELFF
cdr3_nt: TGTGCCAGCTCGGGGGCGAGGAACGGGGAGCTGTTTTTT

j_call: TRBJ2-7
v_call: TRBV27
clone_size: few
d_call: -
cdr3_aa: CASSLFAGVGYEQYF
cdr3_nt: TGTGCCAGCAGTTTATTCGCAGGGGTAGGTTACGAGCAGTACTTC

j_call: TRBJ2-4
v_call: TRBV20-1
clone_size: few
d_call: -
cdr3_aa: CSARDNRVAPKNIQYF
cdr3_nt: TGCAGTGCTAGAGATAATCGGGTTGCCCCTAAAAACATTCAGTACTTC

j_call: TRBJ2-6
v_call: TRBV5-5
clone_size: -
d_call: -
cdr3_aa: CASSLDWISSGANVLTF
cdr3_nt: TGTGCCAGCAGCTTGGATTGGATAAGCTCTGGGGCCAACGTCCTGACTTTC

j_call: TRBJ2-5
v_call: TRBV19
clone_size: -
d_call: TRBD1
cdr3_aa: CASLDRVQETQYF
cdr3_nt: TGTGCCAGTCTCGACAGGGTCCAAGAGACCCAGTACTTC

j_call: TRBJ2-1
v_call: TRBV4-2
clone_size: -
d_call: TRBD2
cdr3_aa: CASSQTGTSGRYEQFF
cdr3_nt: TGTGCCAGCAGCCAAACCGGGACTAGCGGGAGATATGAGCAGTTCTTC

j_call: TRBJ2-4
v_call: TRBV20-1
clone_size: few
d_call: -
cdr3_aa: CSATEQGRNAKNIQYF
cdr3_nt: TGCAGTGCTACCGAACAGGGAAGGAATGCCAAAAACATTCAGTACTTC

j_call: TRBJ1-1
v_call: TRBV5-1
clone_size: -
d_call: TRBD1
cdr3_aa: CASSSHSDRGDIEAFF
cdr3_nt: TGCGCCAGCAGCTCGCACTCGGACAGGGGGGATATTGAAGCTTTCTTT

j_call: TRBJ2-1
v_call: TRBV5-1
clone_size: few
d_call: TRBD1
cdr3_aa: CASSFADRGYNEQFF
cdr3_nt: TGCGCCAGCAGCTTTGCGGACAGGGGGTACAATGAGCAGTTCTTC

j_call: TRBJ2-7
v_call: TRBV20-1
clone_size: -
d_call: TRBD2
cdr3_aa: CSASPNELAAAYEQYF
cdr3_nt: TGCAGTGCTAGCCCCAACGAACTAGCGGCTGCCTACGAGCAGTACTTC

j_call: TRBJ2-3
v_call: TRBV5-1
clone_size: few
d_call: -
cdr3_aa: CASSHLTRASTDTQYF
cdr3_nt: TGCGCCAGCAGCCACCTGACGAGAGCGTCCACAGATACGCAGTATTTT

j_call: TRBJ1-1
v_call: TRBV4-1
clone_size: -
d_call: -
cdr3_aa: CASSPNLSRQTNTEAFF
cdr3_nt: TGCGCCAGCAGCCCGAATCTCAGTCGACAGACGAACACTGAAGCTTTCTTT

j_call: TRBJ2-6
v_call: TRBV27
clone_size: few
d_call: TRBD2
cdr3_aa: CANTGLAGGKNSGANVLTF
cdr3_nt: TGTGCCAACACGGGACTAGCGGGGGGGAAAAACTCTGGGGCCAACGTCCTGACTTTC

j_call: TRBJ2-1
v_call: TRBV20-1
clone_size: -
d_call: -
cdr3_aa: CSASYGPRTLNEQFF
cdr3_nt: TGCAGTGCTAGTTACGGACCCCGCACCCTAAATGAGCAGTTCTTC

j_call: TRBJ2-1
v_call: TRBV9
clone_size: many
d_call: -
cdr3_aa: CASSVSSSYNEQFF
cdr3_nt: TGTGCCAGCAGCGTATCGTCCTCCTACAATGAGCAGTTCTTC

j_call: TRBJ1-5
v_call: TRBV7-9
clone_size: once
d_call: -
cdr3_aa: CASSLGDPDSNQPQHF
cdr3_nt: TGTGCCAGCAGCTTAGGCGACCCCGATAGCAATCAGCCCCAGCATTTT

j_call: TRBJ1-5
v_call: TRBV6-2/TRBV6-3
clone_size: -
d_call: -
cdr3_aa: CASSRIGASSNQPQHF
cdr3_nt: TGTGCCAGCAGTCGCATAGGAGCCTCTAGCAATCAGCCCCAGCATTTT

j_call: TRBJ1-1
v_call: TRBV5-1
clone_size: -
d_call: -
cdr3_aa: CASGEDSPMNTEAFF
cdr3_nt: TGCGCCAGCGGGGAGGACAGCCCTATGAACACTGAAGCTTTCTTT